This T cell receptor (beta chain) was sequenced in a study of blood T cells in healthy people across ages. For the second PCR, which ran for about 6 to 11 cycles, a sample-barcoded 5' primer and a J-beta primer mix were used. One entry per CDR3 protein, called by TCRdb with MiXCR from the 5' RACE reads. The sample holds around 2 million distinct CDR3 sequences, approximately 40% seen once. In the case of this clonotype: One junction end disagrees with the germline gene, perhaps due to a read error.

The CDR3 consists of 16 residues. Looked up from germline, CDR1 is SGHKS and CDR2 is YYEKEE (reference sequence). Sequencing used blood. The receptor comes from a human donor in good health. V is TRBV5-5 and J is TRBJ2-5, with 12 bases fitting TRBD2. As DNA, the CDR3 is TGTGTCAGCAGTTCCCGAACTAGCGGGGGGCAAGAGACCCAGTACTTC. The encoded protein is CVSSSRTSGGQETQYF.